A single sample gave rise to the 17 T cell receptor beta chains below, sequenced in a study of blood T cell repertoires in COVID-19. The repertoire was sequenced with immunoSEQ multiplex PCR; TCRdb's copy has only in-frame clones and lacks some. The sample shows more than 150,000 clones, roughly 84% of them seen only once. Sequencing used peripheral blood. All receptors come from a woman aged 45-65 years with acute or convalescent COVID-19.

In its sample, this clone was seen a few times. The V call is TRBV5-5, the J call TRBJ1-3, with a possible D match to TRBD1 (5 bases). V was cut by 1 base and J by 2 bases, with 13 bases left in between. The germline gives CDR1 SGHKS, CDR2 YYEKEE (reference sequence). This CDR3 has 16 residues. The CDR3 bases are TGTGCCAGCAGCTTGACGGGGGGTGAAACTGGAAACACCATATATTTT. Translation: CASSLTGGETGNTIYF.

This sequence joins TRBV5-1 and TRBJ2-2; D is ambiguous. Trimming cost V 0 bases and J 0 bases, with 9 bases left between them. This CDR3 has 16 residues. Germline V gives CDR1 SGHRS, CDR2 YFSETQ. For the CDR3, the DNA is TGCGCCAGCAGCTTGGCTTTGGCCTCGAACACCGGGGAGCTGTTTTTT. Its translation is CASSLALASNTGELFF.

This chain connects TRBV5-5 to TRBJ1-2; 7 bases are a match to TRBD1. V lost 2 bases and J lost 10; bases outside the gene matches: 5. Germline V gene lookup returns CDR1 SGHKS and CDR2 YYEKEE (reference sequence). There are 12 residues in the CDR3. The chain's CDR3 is CASSFTGQSYTF. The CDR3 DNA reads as TGTGCCAGCAGCTTCACGGGACAGTCCTACACCTTC. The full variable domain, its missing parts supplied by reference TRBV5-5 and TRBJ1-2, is DAGVTQSPTHLIKTRGQQVTLRCSPISGHKSVSWYQQVLGQGPQFIFQYYEKEERGRGNFPDRFSARQFPNYSSELNVNALLLGDSALYLCASSFTGQSYTFGSGTRLTVV.

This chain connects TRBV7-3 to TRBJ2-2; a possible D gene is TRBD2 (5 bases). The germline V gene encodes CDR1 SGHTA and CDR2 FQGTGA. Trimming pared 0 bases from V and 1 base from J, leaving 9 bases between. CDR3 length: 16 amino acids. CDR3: CASSLTGGQNTGELFF. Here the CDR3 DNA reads TGTGCCAGCAGCTTAACGGGCGGGCAGAACACCGGGGAGCTGTTTTTT.

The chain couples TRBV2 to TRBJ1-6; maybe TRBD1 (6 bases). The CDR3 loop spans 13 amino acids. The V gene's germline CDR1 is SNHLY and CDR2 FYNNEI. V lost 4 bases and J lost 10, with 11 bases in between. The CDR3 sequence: CASSAGVRSPLHF. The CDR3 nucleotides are TGTGCCAGCAGTGCAGGGGTGAGGTCACCCCTCCACTTT.

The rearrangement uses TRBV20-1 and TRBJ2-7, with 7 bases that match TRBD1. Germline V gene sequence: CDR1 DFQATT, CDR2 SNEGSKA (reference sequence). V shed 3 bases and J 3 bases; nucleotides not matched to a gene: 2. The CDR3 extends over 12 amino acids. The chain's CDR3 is CSASRQGYEQYF. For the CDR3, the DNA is TGCAGTGCTAGTCGACAGGGCTACGAGCAGTACTTC.

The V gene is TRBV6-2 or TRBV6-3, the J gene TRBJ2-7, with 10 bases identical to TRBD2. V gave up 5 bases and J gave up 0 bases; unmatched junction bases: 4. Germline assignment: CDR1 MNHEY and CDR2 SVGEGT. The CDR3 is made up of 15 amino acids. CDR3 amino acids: CASSRSGRGSYEQYF. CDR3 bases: TGTGCCAGCAGTCGGAGCGGGAGGGGCTCCTACGAGCAGTACTTC.

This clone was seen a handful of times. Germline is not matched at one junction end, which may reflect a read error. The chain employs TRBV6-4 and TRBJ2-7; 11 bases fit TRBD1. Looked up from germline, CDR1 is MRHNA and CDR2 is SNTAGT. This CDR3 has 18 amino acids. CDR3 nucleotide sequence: TGTGCCAGCAGTAACTCACCCACCCGGGACAGGGGGGCAGGGGAGCAGTACTTC. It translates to CASSNSPTRDRGAGEQYF.

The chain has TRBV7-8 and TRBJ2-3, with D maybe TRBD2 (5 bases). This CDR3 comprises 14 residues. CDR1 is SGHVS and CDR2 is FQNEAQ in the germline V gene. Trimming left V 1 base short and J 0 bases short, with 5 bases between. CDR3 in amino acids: CASSLGTSTDTQYF. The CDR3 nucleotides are TGTGCCAGCAGCTTAGGGACTAGCACAGATACGCAGTATTTT.

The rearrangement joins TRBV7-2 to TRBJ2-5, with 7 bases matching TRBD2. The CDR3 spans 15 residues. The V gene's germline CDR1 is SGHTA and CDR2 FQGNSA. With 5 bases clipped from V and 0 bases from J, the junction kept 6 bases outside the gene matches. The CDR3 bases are TGTGCCAGCAGCCACGGGGGGATGTACCAAGAGACCCAGTACTTC. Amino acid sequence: CASSHGGMYQETQYF.

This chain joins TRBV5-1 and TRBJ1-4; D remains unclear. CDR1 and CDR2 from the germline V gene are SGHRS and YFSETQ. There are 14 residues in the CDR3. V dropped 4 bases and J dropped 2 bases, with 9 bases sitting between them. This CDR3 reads CASSPGGTNEKLFF. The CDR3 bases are TGCGCCAGCAGCCCCGGCGGGACTAATGAAAAACTGTTTTTT. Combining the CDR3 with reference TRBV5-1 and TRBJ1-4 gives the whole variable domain KAGVTQTPRYLIKTRGQQVTLSCSPISGHRSVSWYQQTPGQGLQFLFEYFSETQRNKGNFPGRFSGRQFSNSRSEMNVSTLELGDSALYLCASSPGGTNEKLFFGSGTQLSVL.

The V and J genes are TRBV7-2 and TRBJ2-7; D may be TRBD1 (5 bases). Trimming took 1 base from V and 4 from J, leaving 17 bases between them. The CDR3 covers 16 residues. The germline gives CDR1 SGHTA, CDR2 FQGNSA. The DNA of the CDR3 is TGTGCCAGCAGCTTAGGGACAAGCACGAACCCGTACGAGCAGTACTTC. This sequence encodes CASSLGTSTNPYEQYF.

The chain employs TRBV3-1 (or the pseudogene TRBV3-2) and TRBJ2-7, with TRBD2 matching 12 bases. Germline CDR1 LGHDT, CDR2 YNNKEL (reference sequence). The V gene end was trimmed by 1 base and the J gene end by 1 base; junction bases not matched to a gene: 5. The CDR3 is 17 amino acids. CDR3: CASSQAPGLAGSYEQYF. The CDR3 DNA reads TGTGCCAGCAGCCAAGCCCCTGGACTAGCGGGGTCCTACGAGCAGTACTTC.

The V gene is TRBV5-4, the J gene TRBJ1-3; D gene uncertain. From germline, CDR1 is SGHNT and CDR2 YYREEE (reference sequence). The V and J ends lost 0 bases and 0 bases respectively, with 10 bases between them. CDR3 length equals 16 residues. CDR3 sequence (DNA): TGTGCCAGCAGCTTGGATGGCACCTTCTCTGGAAACACCATATATTTT. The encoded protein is CASSLDGTFSGNTIYF.

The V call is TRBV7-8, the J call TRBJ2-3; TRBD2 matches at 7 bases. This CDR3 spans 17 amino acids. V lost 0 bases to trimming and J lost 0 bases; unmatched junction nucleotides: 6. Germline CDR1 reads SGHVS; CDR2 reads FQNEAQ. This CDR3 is CASSLAPGGVSTDTQYF. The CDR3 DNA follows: TGTGCCAGCAGCTTAGCGCCTGGGGGGGTTAGCACAGATACGCAGTATTTT. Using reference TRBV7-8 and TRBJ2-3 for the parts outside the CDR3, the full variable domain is GAGVSQSPRYKVAKRGQDVALRCDPISGHVSLFWYQQALGQGPEFLTYFQNEAQLDKSGLPSDRFFAERPEGSVSTLKIQRTQQEDSAVYLCASSLAPGGVSTDTQYFGPGTRLTVL.

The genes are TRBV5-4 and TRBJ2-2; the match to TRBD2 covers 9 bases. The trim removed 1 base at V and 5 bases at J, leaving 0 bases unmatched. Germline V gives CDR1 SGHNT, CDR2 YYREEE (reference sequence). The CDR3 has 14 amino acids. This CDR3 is CASSLLAGTGELFF. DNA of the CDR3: TGTGCCAGCAGCTTGCTAGCGGGAACCGGGGAGCTGTTTTTT.

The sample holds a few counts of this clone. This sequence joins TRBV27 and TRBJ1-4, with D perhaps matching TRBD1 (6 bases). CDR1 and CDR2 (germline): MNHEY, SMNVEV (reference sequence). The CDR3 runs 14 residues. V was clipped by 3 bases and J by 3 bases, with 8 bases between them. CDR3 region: CASSLQGPNEKLFF. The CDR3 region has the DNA TGTGCCAGCAGTTTGCAGGGGCCTAATGAAAAACTGTTTTTT.